This T cell receptor gamma chain was retrieved from a study of γδ T cells in repeated Plasmodium falciparum infection. TRG and TRD sequences were obtained from every sorted gammadelta sample. TCRdb re-called the multiplex PCR reads with CATT. Of approximately 26,000 gamma-chain clones in the sample, under 3% were seen once. The CDR3 runs 18 residues. With V trimmed by 0 bases and J by 0 bases, 14 bases remained unmatched. Germline CDR1 is GITISATS and CDR2 is ISYDGTV (reference sequence). With regard to this clone: This DNA translates differently at residue 9 from the TCRdb protein, which is that of a much larger clone; a read error is likely, and the protein shown is the DNA's own translation.

Bulk repertoires came from Vgamma9/Vdelta2+ or Vdelta2-negative gammadelta T cells flow-sorted from PBMC. The sequence was collected from a pool of human donors (malaria-infected and uninfected, not separated). This chain joins TRGV9 and TRGJ1 or TRGJ2. Germline matching of the DNA provided the J gene here, since TCRdb leaves it blank. Sample: gamma-delta T cells from blood. CDR3 in amino acids: CALWEVPLSHRNYYKKLF. The CDR3 DNA reads as TGTGCCTTGTGGGAGGTGCCCCTCTCTCACCGGAATTATTATAAGAAACTCTTT.